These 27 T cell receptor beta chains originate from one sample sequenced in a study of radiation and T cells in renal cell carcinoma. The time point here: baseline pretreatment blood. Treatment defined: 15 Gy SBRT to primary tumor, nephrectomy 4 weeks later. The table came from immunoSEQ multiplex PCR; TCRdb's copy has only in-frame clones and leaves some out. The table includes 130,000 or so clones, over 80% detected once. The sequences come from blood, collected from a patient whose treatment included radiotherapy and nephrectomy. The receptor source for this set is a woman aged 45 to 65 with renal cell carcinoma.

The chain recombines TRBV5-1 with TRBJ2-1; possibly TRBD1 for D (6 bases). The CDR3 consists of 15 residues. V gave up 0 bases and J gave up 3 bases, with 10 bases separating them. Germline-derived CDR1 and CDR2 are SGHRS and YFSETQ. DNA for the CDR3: TGCGCCAGCAGCTTGGGGGTAGGGGGCTACAATGAGCAGTTCTTC. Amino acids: CASSLGVGGYNEQFF. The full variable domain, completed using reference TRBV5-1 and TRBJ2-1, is KAGVTQTPRYLIKTRGQQVTLSCSPISGHRSVSWYQQTPGQGLQFLFEYFSETQRNKGNFPGRFSGRQFSNSRSEMNVSTLELGDSALYLCASSLGVGGYNEQFFGPGTRLTVL.

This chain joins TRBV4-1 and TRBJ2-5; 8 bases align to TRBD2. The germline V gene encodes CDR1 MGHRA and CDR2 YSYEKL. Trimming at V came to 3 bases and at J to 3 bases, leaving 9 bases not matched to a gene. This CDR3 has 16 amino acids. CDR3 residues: CASSQDPGGGEETQYF. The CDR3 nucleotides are TGCGCCAGCAGCCAGGACCCCGGGGGGGGAGAAGAGACCCAGTACTTC.

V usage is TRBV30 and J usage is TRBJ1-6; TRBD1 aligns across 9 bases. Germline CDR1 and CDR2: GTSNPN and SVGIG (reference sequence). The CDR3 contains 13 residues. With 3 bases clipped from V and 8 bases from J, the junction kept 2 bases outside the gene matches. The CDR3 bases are TGTGCCTGGAGCGGACAGGGGTATTCACCCCTCCACTTT. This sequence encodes CAWSGQGYSPLHF.

The CDR3 region is CASSESRQGNDGYTF. CDR3 sequence (DNA): TGTGCCAGCAGTGAATCTAGGCAGGGAAACGATGGCTACACCTTC. V and J are TRBV6-4 and TRBJ1-2; maybe TRBD1 (5 bases). CDR1 MRHNA and CDR2 SNTAGT come from the germline V gene. The CDR3 length is 15 residues. V lost 3 bases and J lost 6, with 17 bases in between.

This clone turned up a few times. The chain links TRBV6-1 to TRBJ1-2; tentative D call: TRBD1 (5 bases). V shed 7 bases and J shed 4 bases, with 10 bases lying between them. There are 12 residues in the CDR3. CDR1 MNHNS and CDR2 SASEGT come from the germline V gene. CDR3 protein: CASNRQGYGYTF. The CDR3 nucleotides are TGTGCCAGCAATCGGCAGGGCTATGGCTACACCTTC.

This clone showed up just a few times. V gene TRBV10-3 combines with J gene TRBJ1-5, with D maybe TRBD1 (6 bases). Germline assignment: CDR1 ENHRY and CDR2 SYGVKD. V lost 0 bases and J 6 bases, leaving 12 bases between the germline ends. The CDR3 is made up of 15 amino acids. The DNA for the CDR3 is TGTGCCATCAGTGAGTCTGTACAGGGCGGTCAGCCCCAGCATTTT. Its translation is CAISESVQGGQPQHF.

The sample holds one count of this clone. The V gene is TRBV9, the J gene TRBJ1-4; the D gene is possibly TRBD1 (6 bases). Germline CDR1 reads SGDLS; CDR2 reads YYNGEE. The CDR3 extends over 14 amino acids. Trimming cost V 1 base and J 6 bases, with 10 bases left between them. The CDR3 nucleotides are TGTGCCAGCAGCGTATCCGGGGGCTATGAAAAACTGTTTTTT. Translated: CASSVSGGYEKLFF. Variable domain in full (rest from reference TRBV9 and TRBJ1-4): DSGVTQTPKHLITATGQRVTLRCSPRSGDLSVYWYQQSLDQGLQFLIQYYNGEERAKGNILERFSAQQFPDLHSELNLSSLELGDSALYFCASSVSGGYEKLFFGSGTQLSVL.

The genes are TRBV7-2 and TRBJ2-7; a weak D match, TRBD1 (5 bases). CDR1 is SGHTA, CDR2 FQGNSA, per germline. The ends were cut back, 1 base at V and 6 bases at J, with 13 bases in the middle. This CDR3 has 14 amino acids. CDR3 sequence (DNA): TGTGCCAGCAGCTTAGGGACATTGCAACCCGAGCAGTACTTC. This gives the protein CASSLGTLQPEQYF.

CDR3: CASSATSGGDYEQYF. The CDR3 region has the DNA TGTGCCAGCAGCGCCACTAGCGGGGGGGATTACGAGCAGTACTTC. The chain joins TRBV7-2 to TRBJ2-7; 13 nucleotides agree with TRBD2. Germline values: CDR1 SGHTA, CDR2 FQGNSA. CDR3 size: 15 residues. V lost 5 bases and J lost 4; bases outside the gene matches: 5.

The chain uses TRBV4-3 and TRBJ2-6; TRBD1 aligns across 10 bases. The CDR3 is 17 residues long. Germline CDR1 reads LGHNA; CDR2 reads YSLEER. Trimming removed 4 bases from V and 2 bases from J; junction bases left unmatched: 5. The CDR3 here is CASSRGTGETGANVLTF. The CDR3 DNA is TGCGCCAGCAGCCGCGGGACAGGGGAAACTGGGGCCAACGTCCTGACTTTC.

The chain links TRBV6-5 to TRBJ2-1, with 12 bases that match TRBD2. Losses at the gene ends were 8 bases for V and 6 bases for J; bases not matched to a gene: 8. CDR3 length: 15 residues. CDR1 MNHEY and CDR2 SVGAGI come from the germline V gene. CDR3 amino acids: CASGDLAGGINEQFF. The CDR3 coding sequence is TGTGCCAGCGGGGATCTAGCGGGAGGGATCAATGAGCAGTTCTTC.

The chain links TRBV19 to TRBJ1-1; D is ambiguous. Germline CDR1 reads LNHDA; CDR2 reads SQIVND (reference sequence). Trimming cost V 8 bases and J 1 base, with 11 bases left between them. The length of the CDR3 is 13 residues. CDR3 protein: CASSFEGNTEAFF. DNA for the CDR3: TGTGCCAGTTCGTTCGAGGGGAACACTGAAGCTTTCTTT.

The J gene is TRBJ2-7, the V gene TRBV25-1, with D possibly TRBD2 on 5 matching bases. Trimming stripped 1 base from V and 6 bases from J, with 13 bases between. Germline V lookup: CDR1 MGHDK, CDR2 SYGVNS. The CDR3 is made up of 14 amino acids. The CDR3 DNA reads TGTGCCAGCAGTGAATCCGGGAAGTATGGCGAGCAGTACTTC. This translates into CASSESGKYGEQYF.

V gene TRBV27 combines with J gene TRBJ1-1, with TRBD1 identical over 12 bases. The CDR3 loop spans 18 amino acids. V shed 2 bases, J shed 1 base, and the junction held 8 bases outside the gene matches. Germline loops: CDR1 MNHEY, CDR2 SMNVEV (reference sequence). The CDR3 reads CASSLDGDRGPGNTEAFF. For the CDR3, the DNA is TGTGCCAGCAGTTTAGACGGGGACAGGGGGCCTGGGAACACTGAAGCTTTCTTT.

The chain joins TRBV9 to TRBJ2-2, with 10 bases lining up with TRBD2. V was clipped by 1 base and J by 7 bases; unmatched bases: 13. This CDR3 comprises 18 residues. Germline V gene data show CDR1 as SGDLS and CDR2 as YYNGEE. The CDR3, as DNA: TGTGCCAGCAGCGTAATTTACGGGACTAGCGTATGGGACGGGGAGCTGTTTTTT. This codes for CASSVIYGTSVWDGELFF.

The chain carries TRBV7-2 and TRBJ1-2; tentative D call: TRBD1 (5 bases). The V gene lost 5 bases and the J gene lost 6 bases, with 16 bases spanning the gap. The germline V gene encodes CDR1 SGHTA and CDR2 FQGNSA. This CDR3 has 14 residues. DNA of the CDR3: TGTGCCAGCAGCATACAAGCAGGGTGGGATGGCTACACCTTC. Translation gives CASSIQAGWDGYTF.

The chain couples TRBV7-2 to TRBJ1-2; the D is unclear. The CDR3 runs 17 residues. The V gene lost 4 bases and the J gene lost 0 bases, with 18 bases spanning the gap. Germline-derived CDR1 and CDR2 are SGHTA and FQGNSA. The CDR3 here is CASSSSASAVANYGYTF. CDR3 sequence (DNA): TGTGCCAGCAGCTCTAGCGCGTCGGCAGTTGCTAACTATGGCTACACCTTC.

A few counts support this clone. This CDR3 is CSVLTSGLGETQYF. For the CDR3, the DNA is TGCAGCGTTTTGACTAGCGGGTTGGGGGAGACCCAGTACTTC. This rearrangement joins TRBV29-1 to TRBJ2-5; 10 nucleotides line up with TRBD2. V shed 5 bases, J shed 5 bases, and the junction held 8 bases outside the gene matches. Germline-derived CDR1 and CDR2 are SQVTM and ANQGSEA. This CDR3 has 14 amino acids.

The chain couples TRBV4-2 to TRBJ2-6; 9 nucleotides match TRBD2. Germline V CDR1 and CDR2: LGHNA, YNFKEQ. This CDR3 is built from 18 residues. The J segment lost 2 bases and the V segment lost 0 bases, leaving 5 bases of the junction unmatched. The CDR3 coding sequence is TGTGCCAGCAGCCAAGATATGACTAGCGGAGCTGGGGCCAACGTCCTGACTTTC. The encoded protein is CASSQDMTSGAGANVLTF.

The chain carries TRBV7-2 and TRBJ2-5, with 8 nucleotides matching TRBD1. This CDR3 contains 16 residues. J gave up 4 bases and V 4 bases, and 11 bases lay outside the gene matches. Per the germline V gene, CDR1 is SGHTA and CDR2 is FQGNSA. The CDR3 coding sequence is TGTGCCAGCAGCTCCCCATGGGACAGGAGGGGAGAGACCCAGTACTTC. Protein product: CASSSPWDRRGETQYF.

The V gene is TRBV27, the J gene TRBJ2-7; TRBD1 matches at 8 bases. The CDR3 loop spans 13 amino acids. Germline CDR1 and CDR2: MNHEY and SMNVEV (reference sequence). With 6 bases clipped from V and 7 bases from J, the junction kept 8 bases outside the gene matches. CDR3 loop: CASRLPTGAEQYF. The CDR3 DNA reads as TGTGCCAGCAGATTACCGACAGGGGCAGAGCAGTACTTC.

This CDR3 reads CASSTRGFYSNQPQHF. DNA of the CDR3: TGTGCCAGTAGTACCCGGGGATTCTATAGCAATCAGCCCCAGCATTTT. The chain employs TRBV19 and TRBJ1-5; D remains unclear. Germline V lookup: CDR1 LNHDA, CDR2 SQIVND (reference sequence). The CDR3 loop spans 16 amino acids. The germline V and J ends were trimmed by 4 bases and 0 bases, with 13 bases remaining between them.

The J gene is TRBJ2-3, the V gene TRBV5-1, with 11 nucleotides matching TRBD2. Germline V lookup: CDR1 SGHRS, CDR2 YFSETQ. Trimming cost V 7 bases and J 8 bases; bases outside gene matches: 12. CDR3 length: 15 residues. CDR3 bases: TGCGCCAGCTACAATCAGGGGCTAGCGGGGGGTACGCAGTATTTT. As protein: CASYNQGLAGGTQYF.

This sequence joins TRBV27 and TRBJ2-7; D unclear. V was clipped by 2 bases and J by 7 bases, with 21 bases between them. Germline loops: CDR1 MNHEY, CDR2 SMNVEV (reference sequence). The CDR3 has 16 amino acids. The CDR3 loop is CASSLNIRAYLREQYF. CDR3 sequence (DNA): TGTGCCAGCAGTTTAAATATTAGGGCCTACCTAAGGGAGCAGTACTTC.

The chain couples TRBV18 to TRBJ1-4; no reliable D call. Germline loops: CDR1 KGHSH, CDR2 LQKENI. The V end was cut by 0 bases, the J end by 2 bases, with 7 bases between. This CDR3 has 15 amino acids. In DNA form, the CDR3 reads TGTGCCAGCTCACCACCGACCAGGACTAATGAAAAACTGTTTTTT. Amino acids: CASSPPTRTNEKLFF.

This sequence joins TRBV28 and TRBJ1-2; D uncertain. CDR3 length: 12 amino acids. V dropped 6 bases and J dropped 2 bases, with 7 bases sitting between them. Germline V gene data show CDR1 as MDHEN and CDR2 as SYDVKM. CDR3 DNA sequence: TGTGCCAGCAGCGACGGCAACTATGGCTACACCTTC. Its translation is CASSDGNYGYTF.

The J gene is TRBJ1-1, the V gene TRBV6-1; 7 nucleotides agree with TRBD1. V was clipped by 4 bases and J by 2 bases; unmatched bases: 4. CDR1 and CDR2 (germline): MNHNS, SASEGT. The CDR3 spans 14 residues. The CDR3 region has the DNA TGTGCCAGCAGTGCCCACAGGGGAAACACTGAAGCTTTCTTT. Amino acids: CASSAHRGNTEAFF.